This TCR beta chain comes out of a study of vaccination and CD4 T cells after COVID-19. V dropped 2 bases and J dropped 8 bases, with 12 bases sitting between them. The CDR3 extends over 14 amino acids. From germline, CDR1 is MNHNS and CDR2 SASEGT. Treatment defined: approximately nine-day PBMC culture with coronavirus spike peptide pools or control peptides (ViraFEST assay). Of note for this clonotype: The target antigen is unknown.

The study sequenced cultured CD4+ T cell DNA using the Oncomine TCR Beta short-read assay. A single record per CDR3 protein comes from TCRdb applying MiXCR to the PCR reads. Here the sample spans under 25,000 distinct CDR3 sequences, more than 40% being singletons. The chain joins TRBV6-1 to TRBJ1-4; a weak D match, TRBD1 (5 bases). This clonotype originated in a human donor who had recovered from COVID-19. What was sequenced was CD4+ T cells from blood, cultured in vitro. The DNA of the CDR3 is TGTGCCAGCAGTGAAACCCAGGGTCGGGAAAAACTGTTTTTT. Translating gives CASSETQGREKLFF.